The rows below give T cell receptor beta chains drawn from one sample of a study of blood T cell repertoires in COVID-19. Sequenced by immunoSEQ multiplex PCR; TCRdb stores in-frame clones only, minus some. The table includes about 92,000 clones, 60% to 85% detected once. Sequenced input: peripheral blood. Source of these receptors: a middle-aged man who had recovered from COVID-19. Both conserved end residues are part of each CDR3. D genes are given only for firm matches. A row's size may be missing; if present it is once, few, many or a size class.

TRBJ2-5 | NA | TRBV20-1 | 12 | NA | TGCAGTGCTACTGACCTGGAGGCCCTCCAGTACTTC | CSATDLEALQYF
TRBJ1-1 | NA | TRBV5-1 | 14 | NA | TGCGCCAGCAGCCCATGGCCAGTGAACACTGAAGCTTTCTTT | CASSPWPVNTEAFF
TRBJ2-7 | NA | TRBV2 | 13 | NA | TGTGCCAGCCCCCCGTCCAGCCACGGGGAGCAGTACTTC | CASPPSSHGEQYF
TRBJ2-1 | NA | TRBV6-2/TRBV6-3 | 14 | TRBD2 | TGTGCCAGCAGTTACGTGCGGGAGGTTAGTGAGCAGTTCTTC | CASSYVREVSEQFF
TRBJ2-3 | NA | TRBV4-2 | 15 | NA | TGTGCCAGCAGCCAAGAAGTGGCTAGCAGGGATACGCAGTATTTT | CASSQEVASRDTQYF
TRBJ2-1 | NA | TRBV5-4 | 15 | NA | TGTGCCAGCAGCTTGGGGACAGTTCTTTCGGACGAGCAGTTCTTC | CASSLGTVLSDEQFF
TRBJ2-1 | NA | TRBV9 | 14 | NA | TGTGCCAGCAGCACCCCCTCACAGGGTAATGAGCAGTTCTTC | CASSTPSQGNEQFF
TRBJ2-3 | NA | TRBV10-3 | 16 | NA | TGTGCCATCAGGACCGACAGGGGAGGGTTAGCAGATACGCAGTATTTT | CAIRTDRGGLADTQYF
TRBJ1-6 | NA | TRBV6-2/TRBV6-3 | 14 | NA | TGTGCCAGCAGCCACAGGGCCTATAATTCACCCCTCCACTTT | CASSHRAYNSPLHF
TRBJ2-1 | NA | TRBV12-3/TRBV12-4 | 13 | TRBD2 | TGTGCCAGCAGTTTAGAGCGGGGGAATGAGCAGTTCTTC | CASSLERGNEQFF
TRBJ1-6 | NA | TRBV5-6 | 16 | NA | TGTGCCAGCAGCTTGACGTCAGGGGTGTATAATTCACCCCTCCACTTT | CASSLTSGVYNSPLHF
TRBJ1-1 | few | TRBV6-5 | 13 | NA | TGTGCCAGCAGGTATTTTTCGAACACTGAAGCTTTCTTT | CASRYFSNTEAFF
TRBJ1-4 | few | TRBV7-7 | 15 | TRBD1 | TGTGCTGTAGGACAGGGGGCTCGAGCTAATGAAAAACTGTTTTTT | CAVGQGARANEKLFF
TRBJ1-2 | NA | TRBV2 | 12 | NA | TGTGCCAGCAGTCAGGCGAGCTATGGCTACACCTTC | CASSQASYGYTF
TRBJ2-2 | NA | TRBV7-3 | 16 | TRBD1 | TGTGCCAGCAGCTTATGGACAGGGTATAGACCCGGGGAGCTGTTTTTT | CASSLWTGYRPGELFF
TRBJ2-7 | NA | TRBV10-1 | 15 | NA | TGCGCCAGCAGTCTTCGACTGATCGTACCCTACGAGCAGTACTTC | CASSLRLIVPYEQYF
TRBJ1-5 | NA | TRBV6-5 | 14 | NA | TGTGCCAGCAGTCCGGGCCCGAGGGCTCAGCCCCAGCATTTT | CASSPGPRAQPQHF
TRBJ1-5 | NA | TRBV28 | 15 | TRBD1 | TGTGCCAGCAGTCCCCAGGGACAGTTGTTACAGCCCCAGCATTTT | CASSPQGQLLQPQHF
TRBJ2-2 | NA | TRBV7-3 | 15 | NA | TGTGCCAGCAGCCAGGGGCGGGGGACCACCGGGGAGCTGTTTTTT | CASSQGRGTTGELFF
TRBJ2-2 | NA | TRBV19 | 12 | NA | TGTGCCAGTAGTATTTCAGTAGGGGAGCTGTTTTTT | CASSISVGELFF
TRBJ1-5 | NA | TRBV2 | 14 | NA | TGTGCCAGCAGTGAGCCAGGGGTCAATCAGCCCCAGCATTTT | CASSEPGVNQPQHF
TRBJ1-2 | few | TRBV19 | 13 | TRBD1 | TGTGCCAGCAACGCGCGGGACAGACGCGGCTACACCTTC | CASNARDRRGYTF
TRBJ2-3 | NA | TRBV11-2 | 15 | NA | TGTGCCAGCAGCTTAGGACAGAAGTTATACGATACGCAGTATTTT | CASSLGQKLYDTQYF
TRBJ1-5 | once | TRBV11-1 | 14 | NA | TGTGCCAGCAGTCCGGGGATTGGGAATCAGCCCCAGCATTTT | CASSPGIGNQPQHF
TRBJ2-2 | once | TRBV4-3 | 14 | NA | TGCGCCAGCAGCCAAGAAGCCGAACCCGGGGAGCTGTTTTTT | CASSQEAEPGELFF
TRBJ2-1 | NA | TRBV6-5 | 15 | TRBD2 | TGTGCCAGCAGTCGTAAGCGGGGGAAGGGCAATGAGCAGTTCTTC | CASSRKRGKGNEQFF
TRBJ1-5 | few | TRBV7-8 | 15 | NA | TGTGCCAGCAGCTTCGTCGCAGAAAGCAATCAGCCCCAGCATTTT | CASSFVAESNQPQHF
TRBJ1-5 | NA | TRBV19 | 14 | NA | TGTGCCAGTAGGGAGGGGTCAGCAAGTCAGCCCCAGCATTTT | CASREGSASQPQHF
TRBJ1-1 | NA | TRBV7-2 | 15 | NA | TGTGCCAGCAGCTTATTCGATGGGGAGGGAACTGAAGCTTTCTTT | CASSLFDGEGTEAFF
TRBJ1-2 | NA | TRBV9 | 15 | NA | TGTGCCAGCAGCGTAGCTTCCACAGGGAGCTATGGCTACACCTTC | CASSVASTGSYGYTF
TRBJ1-4 | once | TRBV28 | 15 | NA | TGTGCCAGCAAGGGTACAGGGAGTGGGGTGGAAAAACTGTTTTTT | CASKGTGSGVEKLFF
TRBJ2-7 | NA | TRBV21-1 | 15 | NA | TGTGCCAGCAGCACCCCCGGGGTACAGGGTCGCGAGCAGTACTTC | CASSTPGVQGREQYF
TRBJ1-4 | NA | TRBV2 | 12 | NA | TGTGCCAGCAGTCTAGGTGAGGGAAAACTGTTTTTT | CASSLGEGKLFF
TRBJ1-6 | NA | TRBV18 | 15 | TRBD1 | TGTGCCAGCTCACCCCTGACAGGGGGAAATTCACCCCTCCACTTT | CASSPLTGGNSPLHF
TRBJ2-7 | many | TRBV5-1 | 14 | NA | TGCGCCAGCAGCTTAACACAGGCCTCCTACGAGCAGTACTTC | CASSLTQASYEQYF
TRBJ2-7 | few | TRBV5-4 | 15 | TRBD2 | TGTGCCAGCAGTCGCGTCCTAGCGGGAAGGTACGAGCAGTACTTC | CASSRVLAGRYEQYF
TRBJ2-2 | NA | TRBV2 | 14 | NA | TGTGCCAGCAATTCAGGGGTGGGCACCGGGGAGCTGTTTTTT | CASNSGVGTGELFF